The 9 T cell receptor beta chains below all came from one sample that was sequenced in a study of blood T cell repertoires in COVID-19. Clones were read by immunoSEQ multiplex PCR, and TCRdb kept only the in-frame ones, dropping some. The sample has around 67,000 clones, roughly four fifths seen once. The material sequenced was peripheral blood. All receptors come from a man between 65 and 79 years old with acute or convalescent COVID-19.

The chain couples TRBV5-6 to TRBJ2-5; D not resolved. Trimming removed 2 bases from V and 7 bases from J, with 15 bases in between. Per the germline V gene, CDR1 is SGHDT and CDR2 is YYEEEE. The CDR3 extends over 14 amino acids. CDR3 sequence reads: CASSFIRRRGTQYF. The CDR3 DNA is TGTGCCAGCAGCTTTATCCGGCGAAGAGGGACCCAGTACTTC.

The chain is built from TRBV19 and TRBJ1-5; D might be TRBD1 (6 bases). The germline V and J ends were trimmed by 0 bases and 15 bases, with 15 bases remaining between them. The CDR3 consists of 13 residues. CDR1 LNHDA and CDR2 SQIVND come from the germline V gene (reference sequence). In DNA form, the CDR3 reads TGTGCCAGTAGTATAGATCGAACAGGGATGCCGCATTTT. Translated, it gives CASSIDRTGMPHF. Together with reference TRBV19 and TRBJ1-5, the CDR3 gives the full variable domain: DGGITQSPKYLFRKEGQNVTLSCEQNLNHDAMYWYRQDPGQGLRLIYYSQIVNDFQKGDIAEGYSVSREKKESFPLTVTSAQKNPTAFYLCASSIDRTGMPHFGDGTRLSIL.

This chain links TRBV5-1 with TRBJ2-7; possibly TRBD2 for D (6 bases). The germline gives CDR1 SGHRS, CDR2 YFSETQ. The CDR3 sequence is 15 residues long. Trimming pared 4 bases from V and 0 bases from J, leaving 14 bases between. The CDR3 DNA reads TGCGCCAGCAGCCCGGTGGCGGGAAGCTCCTACGAGCAGTACTTC. Its protein product is CASSPVAGSSYEQYF.

This chain links TRBV9 with TRBJ2-2, with D perhaps matching TRBD2 (5 bases). V was shortened by 0 bases and J by 0 bases, with 12 bases between the two germline ends. The CDR3 loop spans 17 amino acids. The germline gives CDR1 SGDLS, CDR2 YYNGEE. CDR3 bases: TGTGCCAGCAGCGTAGTGCCGGCGGGTTCGAACACCGGGGAGCTGTTTTTT. Translated: CASSVVPAGSNTGELFF.

V gene TRBV6-1 combines with J gene TRBJ1-1, with D uncertain. Germline CDR1 reads MNHNS; CDR2 reads SASEGT. Trimming cost V 0 bases and J 3 bases, with 8 bases left between them. The CDR3 covers 14 residues. The CDR3, as DNA: TGTGCCAGCAGTGAAGCCGCTCGGTACACTGAAGCTTTCTTT. Protein sequence: CASSEAARYTEAFF.

This chain links TRBV9 with TRBJ2-2; TRBD2 aligns across 12 bases. Germline CDR1 is SGDLS and CDR2 is YYNGEE. V dropped 3 bases and J dropped 4; count of bases not matched to a gene: 1. This CDR3 has 15 amino acids. The chain's CDR3 is CASSASGRATGELFF. The CDR3 DNA reads TGTGCCAGCAGCGCTAGCGGGAGGGCCACCGGGGAGCTGTTTTTT.

The chain uses TRBV5-1 and TRBJ2-1, with 12 positions matching TRBD2. CDR3 length: 15 residues. Losses at the gene ends were 4 bases for V and 9 bases for J; bases not matched to a gene: 8. The germline V gene has CDR1 SGHRS and CDR2 YFSETQ. For the CDR3, the DNA is TGCGCCAGCAGCCCCGCCCTAGCGGGAGGGGGTGAGCAGTTCTTC. Its protein is CASSPALAGGGEQFF.

This clone has at least ten counts. The CDR3 is CASSQEFGRSGTTDTQYF. In nucleotides, the CDR3 is TGTGCCAGCAGCCAAGAATTTGGAAGGAGCGGTACCACAGATACGCAGTATTTT. The V call is TRBV3-1 (or the pseudogene TRBV3-2), the J call TRBJ2-3; TRBD2 might be the D (5 bases). V was clipped by 0 bases and J by 2 bases, with 18 bases between them. The CDR3 runs 18 residues. Per germline, CDR1 LGHDT and CDR2 YNNKEL (reference sequence).

This chain uses TRBV6-2 or TRBV6-3 with TRBJ2-7, with D possibly TRBD2 on 6 matching bases. The ends were cut back, 6 bases at V and 2 bases at J, with 20 bases in the middle. The CDR3 runs to 16 residues. The germline V gene encodes CDR1 MNHEY and CDR2 SVGEGT. The chain's CDR3 is CASRPRPGLQTYEQYF. The CDR3 DNA reads TGTGCCAGCAGGCCTCGGCCGGGACTGCAGACCTACGAGCAGTACTTC.